Here is one T cell receptor beta chain with its context. This clone may be a read error of a much larger clone one base away. Given the absence of the conserved phenylalanine or tryptophan at the CDR3 end, a read error is likely. Germline V gene lookup returns CDR1 DFQATT and CDR2 SNEGSKA (reference sequence). The CDR3 has 11 residues. The V gene lost 7 bases and the J gene lost 2 bases, with 8 bases spanning the gap. This specimen belongs to a study of spatial heterogeneity in lung cancer. TCRdb itself ran the 5' RACE reads through MiXCR, one entry per CDR3 protein. This table holds 25,000 or so distinct CDR3 sequences, 4.5% to 5.5% found once. Noted time point: sample taken at primary tumor resection. Extraction of whole RNA from tumor, nontumor lung or frozen PBMC preceded unsorted sequencing.

The sequencing used PBMCs, collected at surgery. The receptor was isolated from a male donor with early-stage non-small cell lung cancer. This sequence joins TRBV20-1 and TRBJ2-5; D is unclear. The CDR3 here is CSVGVQETQYS. In DNA, the CDR3 is TGCAGTGTTGGGGTACAAGAGACCCAGTACTCC.